This TCR beta chain originates from a study of blood T cell repertoires in COVID-19. Per the original methods: Amplifying reference gene primers gave estimates of nucleated cell counts. The repertoire was sequenced with immunoSEQ multiplex PCR; TCRdb's copy has only in-frame clones and lacks some. The D gene and trimming were derived from the DNA, and the V and J assignments and clone size from that table. The sample lists about 180,000 clones, around 74% occurring once. The CDR3 sequence is 15 residues long. CDR1 and CDR2 from the germline V gene are SGHAT and FQDESV (reference sequence). The trim removed 5 bases at V and 0 bases at J, leaving 6 bases unmatched.

The receptor was derived from a woman in her sixties with COVID-19, enrolled during active disease. Sequenced: peripheral blood. J is TRBJ1-2 and V is TRBV11-1, with 7 bases matching TRBD1. CDR3 residues: CASSTDRVTNYGYTF. Here the CDR3 DNA reads TGTGCCAGCAGCACCGACAGGGTTACTAACTATGGCTACACCTTC.